This passage covers 21 T cell receptor beta chains from one sample sequenced in a study of cytotoxic CD8 clonotypes in ibrutinib-treated CLL. The protocol was immunoSEQ multiplex PCR, while the TCRdb copy is restricted to in-frame clones and leaves out a portion. This repertoire shows some 150,000 clones, approximately 75% found once; its top ten account for approximately 27%. The source was PBMCs, collected after 12 months of ibrutinib treatment. The receptors here all came from a human donor with chronic lymphocytic leukemia.

This sequence joins TRBV19 and TRBJ1-4, with 8 bases fitting TRBD1. Germline V gene data show CDR1 as LNHDA and CDR2 as SQIVND (reference sequence). The CDR3 sequence is 14 residues long. The J segment lost 8 bases and the V segment lost 5 bases, leaving 7 bases of the junction unmatched. CDR3 region: CASSLQGAGEKLFF. The DNA for the CDR3 is TGTGCCAGTAGTCTCCAGGGGGCGGGGGAAAAACTGTTTTTT.

V usage is TRBV30 and J usage is TRBJ2-3, with TRBD2 identical over 8 bases. This CDR3 region has 16 residues. Germline V gives CDR1 GTSNPN, CDR2 SVGIG (reference sequence). Trimming at V came to 0 bases and at J to 5 bases, leaving 10 bases not matched to a gene. The CDR3 DNA reads as TGTGCCTGGAGTGTACCCGAGCGGGAGTGGGGAGATACGCAGTATTTT. It codes for CAWSVPEREWGDTQYF.

The chain uses TRBV19 and TRBJ2-7; 8 positions agree with TRBD2. The germline gives CDR1 LNHDA, CDR2 SQIVND (reference sequence). V trimming: 5 bases; J trimming: 5 bases; junction bases outside the gene matches: 8. CDR3 length equals 14 residues. This CDR3 is CASSPGGLVNEQYF. CDR3 nucleotides: TGTGCCAGTAGTCCGGGGGGGCTTGTCAACGAGCAGTACTTC.

The chain joins TRBV7-9 to TRBJ2-7, with 13 bases aligning to TRBD2. V shed 5 bases, J shed 6 bases, and the junction held 7 bases outside the gene matches. The CDR3 consists of 15 residues. Per the germline V gene, CDR1 is SEHNR and CDR2 is FQNEAQ (reference sequence). The CDR3 DNA sequence: TGTGCCAGCAGCACGCAGGGACTAGCGGGGATCGAGCAGTACTTC. Translation gives CASSTQGLAGIEQYF.

This clone occurred a few times. V is TRBV2 and J is TRBJ2-7, with TRBD1 as a possible D gene (5 bases). The CDR3 loop spans 12 amino acids. CDR1 and CDR2 (germline): SNHLY, FYNNEI. Trimming removed 9 bases from V and 2 bases from J, with 11 bases in between. DNA of the CDR3: TGTGCCAGTAGACAGCTAGCCTACGAGCAGTACTTC. Amino acid sequence: CASRQLAYEQYF.

The rearrangement links TRBV18 to TRBJ2-3; 10 nucleotides agree with TRBD1. Germline CDR1 is KGHSH and CDR2 is LQKENI. This CDR3 contains 15 residues. Germline trimming cut 3 bases from V and 5 bases from J; bases unmatched to any gene: 5. The CDR3 loop is CASSPPDRGRDTQYF. In DNA form, the CDR3 reads TGTGCCAGCTCACCGCCGGACAGGGGGAGAGATACGCAGTATTTT.

The chain carries TRBV6-5 and TRBJ2-2; 7 nucleotides line up with TRBD1. Losses at the gene ends were 6 bases for V and 0 bases for J; bases not matched to a gene: 4. This CDR3 is 15 amino acids long. In germline, CDR1 is MNHEY, CDR2 SVGAGI. The CDR3 sequence: CASRRGTANTGELFF. The CDR3 coding sequence is TGTGCCAGCAGACGAGGGACAGCGAACACCGGGGAGCTGTTTTTT.

The rearrangement joins TRBV7-9 to TRBJ1-1, with TRBD1 as a possible D gene (5 bases). Germline loops: CDR1 SEHNR, CDR2 FQNEAQ (reference sequence). Trimming removed 3 bases at V and 11 bases at J, with 13 bases between. The CDR3 length is 12 residues. CDR3 DNA: TGTGCCAGCAGCTTGGGGCAGAATAGGGCTTTCTTT. This gives the protein CASSLGQNRAFF.

This chain uses TRBV4-1 with TRBJ2-7; 10 nucleotides agree with TRBD2. Germline CDR1 and CDR2: MGHRA and YSYEKL. The CDR3 length is 15 residues. Trimming took 4 bases from V and 0 from J; bases not matched to a gene: 3. CDR3 DNA: TGCGCCAGCAGCCGGGAGCGGGGGGGCTCCTACGAGCAGTACTTC. It encodes CASSRERGGSYEQYF.

The CDR3 nucleotides are TGTGCCAGCTCTAGGGAGGTTTCAGATACGCAGTATTTT. Encoded protein: CASSREVSDTQYF. The rearrangement uses TRBV7-2 and TRBJ2-3, with a possible D match to TRBD2 (6 bases). The CDR3 extends over 13 amino acids. Germline V CDR1 and CDR2: SGHTA, FQGNSA. Between the trimmed V and J ends, which lost 8 bases and 4 bases, there was a span of 13 bases. Using reference TRBV7-2 and TRBJ2-3 for the parts outside the CDR3, the full variable domain is GAGVSQSPSNKVTEKGKDVELRCDPISGHTALYWYRQSLGQGLEFLIYFQGNSAPDKSGLPSDRFSAERTGGSVSTLTIQRTQQEDSAVYLCASSREVSDTQYFGPGTRLTVL.

The chain uses TRBV30 and TRBJ1-3; perhaps TRBD1 as D (6 bases). Germline V CDR1 and CDR2: GTSNPN, SVGIG (reference sequence). The germline V and J ends were trimmed by 2 bases and 2 bases, with 10 bases remaining between them. The length of the CDR3 is 14 residues. The CDR3 DNA follows: TGTGCCTGGAGTCGAGGGGGGGCTGGAAACACCATATATTTT. Translation gives CAWSRGGAGNTIYF.

CDR3 nucleotides: TGTGCCAGCAGCCCCGAGGGGTATACCCACGAGCAGTACTTC. This translates into CASSPEGYTHEQYF. This chain connects TRBV7-2 to TRBJ2-7; D may match TRBD1 or TRBD2 (5 bases each). With 5 bases removed from V and 5 bases from J, the gap between germline ends came to 16 bases. The CDR3 is 14 amino acids. Germline V gene data show CDR1 as SGHTA and CDR2 as FQGNSA.

In this sample, this clone turned up a few times. The rearrangement joins TRBV7-3 to TRBJ1-2; D ambiguous. The germline V and J ends were trimmed by 5 bases and 6 bases, with 16 bases remaining between them. The V gene's germline CDR1 is SGHTA and CDR2 FQGTGA. The CDR3 consists of 14 residues. The CDR3 sequence is CASSPGPTQDGYTF. The CDR3 nucleotides are TGTGCCAGCAGCCCCGGGCCAACCCAGGATGGCTACACCTTC.

The chain couples TRBV18 to TRBJ1-5; 7 bases line up with TRBD1. The V gene end was trimmed by 1 base and the J gene end by 4 bases; junction bases not matched to a gene: 4. This CDR3 comprises 15 residues. Germline CDR1 is KGHSH and CDR2 is LQKENI. CDR3 DNA sequence: TGTGCCAGCTCACCACGGGACAGCCTTAATCAGCCCCAGCATTTT. Its protein product is CASSPRDSLNQPQHF.

This clone was recorded only once. This chain uses TRBV7-8 with TRBJ2-2, with a possible D match to TRBD2 (5 bases). The ends were cut back, 5 bases at V and 3 bases at J, with 13 bases in the middle. Germline V gene sequence: CDR1 SGHVS, CDR2 FQNEAQ. The CDR3 runs to 15 residues. The CDR3 sequence is CASSPLRADTGELFF. CDR3 nucleotides: TGTGCCAGCAGCCCCCTAAGAGCGGACACCGGGGAGCTGTTTTTT.

The CDR3: CAISGDLNEQFF. CDR3 in DNA: TGTGCCATCAGCGGGGACTTAAATGAGCAGTTCTTC. The gene calls are TRBV10-3 and TRBJ2-1; perhaps TRBD2 as D (6 bases). CDR1 is ENHRY and CDR2 is SYGVKD in the germline V gene. The CDR3 totals 12 residues. V shed 6 bases and J shed 7 bases, with 10 bases lying between them.

This CDR3 reads CASSLGGGSSYEQYF. The CDR3 region has the DNA TGTGCCAGCAGCTTGGGCGGGGGCAGCTCCTACGAGCAGTACTTC. V usage is TRBV5-4 and J usage is TRBJ2-7, with D possibly TRBD2 on 7 matching bases. The V gene lost 0 bases and the J gene lost 0 bases, with 10 bases spanning the gap. This CDR3 spans 15 amino acids. CDR1 and CDR2 (germline): SGHNT, YYREEE (reference sequence).

This clone was detected a few times. The rearrangement joins TRBV10-3 to TRBJ1-3; a possible D gene is TRBD1 (5 bases). The germline V and J ends were trimmed by 8 bases and 0 bases, with 8 bases remaining between them. Germline loops: CDR1 ENHRY, CDR2 SYGVKD. The CDR3 length is 13 residues. CDR3 loop: CAIRDSSGNTIYF. In DNA form, the CDR3 reads TGTGCCATCCGAGACAGCTCTGGAAACACCATATATTTT.

CDR3 nucleotides: TGCGCCAGCAGCCAAGATCGCACTAGCGGGTCCTACGAGCAGTACTTC. Its protein product is CASSQDRTSGSYEQYF. The gene calls are TRBV4-1 and TRBJ2-7; TRBD2 matches at 9 bases. The germline CDR1 and CDR2 sequences are MGHRA and YSYEKL. This CDR3 has 16 amino acids. The junction had 4 bases not matched to a gene; V was cut back by 0 bases and J by 1 base.

The chain combines TRBV18 with TRBJ2-6; D gene unclear. The ends were cut back, 7 bases at V and 1 base at J, with 11 bases in the middle. The CDR3 length is 15 residues. Per the germline V gene, CDR1 is KGHSH and CDR2 is LQKENI. CDR3 region: CASLSIESGANVLTF. The CDR3, as DNA: TGTGCCAGCTTATCGATCGAATCTGGGGCCAACGTCCTGACTTTC.

This chain uses TRBV5-1 with TRBJ2-3; tentatively, D is TRBD1 (5 bases). CDR1 and CDR2 (germline): SGHRS, YFSETQ. This CDR3 spans 14 amino acids. The V gene lost 4 bases and the J gene lost 2 bases, with 11 bases spanning the gap. CDR3 in DNA: TGCGCCAGCAGCAAACAGGCATCCACAGATACGCAGTATTTT. It translates to CASSKQASTDTQYF.